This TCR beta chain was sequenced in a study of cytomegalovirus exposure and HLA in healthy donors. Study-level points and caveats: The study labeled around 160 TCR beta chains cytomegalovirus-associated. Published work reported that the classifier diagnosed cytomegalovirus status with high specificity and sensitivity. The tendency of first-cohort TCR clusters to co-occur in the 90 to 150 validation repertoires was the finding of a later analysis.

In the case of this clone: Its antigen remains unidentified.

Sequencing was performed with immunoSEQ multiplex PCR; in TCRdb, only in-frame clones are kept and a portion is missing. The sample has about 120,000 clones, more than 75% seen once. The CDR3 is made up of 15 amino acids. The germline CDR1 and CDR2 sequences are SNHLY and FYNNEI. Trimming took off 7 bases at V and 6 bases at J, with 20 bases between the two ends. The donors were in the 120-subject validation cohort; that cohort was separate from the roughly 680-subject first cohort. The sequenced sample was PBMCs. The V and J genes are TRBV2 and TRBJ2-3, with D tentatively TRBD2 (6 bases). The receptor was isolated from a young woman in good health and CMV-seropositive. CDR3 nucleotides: TGTGCCAGCAATTTTGGGACTGTCCCGACCGATACGCAGTATTTT. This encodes CASNFGTVPTDTQYF.